The present T cell receptor beta chain was sequenced within a study of T cell responses to AZD1222 COVID-19 vaccine. This CDR3 spans 12 amino acids. V lost 3 bases and J lost 5, with 3 bases in between. Germline V lookup: CDR1 SGHDT, CDR2 YYEEEE. Some clones are missing from TCRdb's copy, which holds only in-frame ones; the method was immunoSEQ multiplex PCR. The table shows about 70,000 clones, with roughly 91% occurring only once. Sample: peripheral blood, taken 28 days after the second dose of the MenACWY control vaccine. The chain joins TRBV5-6 to TRBJ1-6; D remains ambiguous. The sequence came from an adult who received the MenACWY meningococcal vaccine as a control. In nucleotides, the CDR3 is TGTGCCAGCAGCTACCATAATTCACCCCTCCACTTT. This translates into CASSYHNSPLHF.